The entry below describes one T cell receptor (beta chain). Antigen specificity is unknown. This entry is derived from a study of lymphopenia after photon versus proton radiotherapy. V lost 0 bases and J lost 5; bases outside the gene matches: 2. The CDR3 runs 16 residues. CDR1 is KGHSY, CDR2 FQNENV, per germline. TCRdb's copy holds only in-frame clones and misses some; the assay was immunoSEQ multiplex PCR. The table shows 25,000 to 30,000 clones, with roughly 89% occurring only once. Study-wide results and caveats: In patients who died, overall survival fell as post-nadir TCR diversity dropped more. Only patients who died were analyzed for survival; proton advantage is unproven.

This specimen consisted of peripheral blood, obtained from a patient treated with proton-based radiotherapy. This chain links TRBV16 with TRBJ2-1, with 12 bases that match TRBD2. This receptor was taken from a woman in her fifties or sixties with cholangiocarcinoma. Some clones in this sample may be carry-over from other donors' samples. CDR3 loop: CASSQSLAGGNNEQFF. For the CDR3, the DNA is TGTGCCAGCAGCCAATCCCTAGCGGGAGGGAACAATGAGCAGTTCTTC.